This T cell receptor beta chain was captured by sequencing in a study of CD8+ T cells in alopecia areata (dated by TCRdb to the late 2010s). At the level of the whole study: The treated patients, all with moderate-to-severe alopecia areata, were enrolled in an open-label pilot trial of oral tofacitinib given at 5 to 10 mg twice daily. Patients received tofacitinib for 6 to 18 months and were then followed off drug for 6 months to check for delayed response and recurrence. The study used high-throughput TCRbeta sequencing to examine T cell clonal expansion in alopecia areata, in both the C3H/HeJ mouse model and human patients. Scalp tissue and sorted CD4+ and CD8+ peripheral blood T cells from patchy and totalis/universalis alopecia areata patients and from healthy controls were covered by human TCRbeta sequencing. Tofacitinib-treated patients had biopsies at baseline and at 4 and 24 weeks of treatment, with a later scalp biopsy in several patients. Clonality in the scalp was compared among normal scalp (n=4), patchy alopecia areata scalp (n=8), and alopecia totalis/universalis scalp (n=8). RNA came from the PAXgene miRNA kit for fixed scalp, the miRNeasy kit for PBMCs, and the RNeasy kit for mouse skin. Amplification of TCRbeta CDR3 regions was done by immunoSEQ multiplex PCR using 35 Vbeta forward primers and 13 Jbeta reverse primers. On the study overall, not on this receptor specifically: Higher clonality and more expanded CD8+ clones were observed in lesional scalp than in normal scalp, particularly in alopecia totalis/universalis, a finding suggestive of antigenic drive. Shared TCR sequences between patients were less evident than in mice, which may be partly attributable to HLA diversity in the patient population. Scalp TCR repertoire analysis is complicated because resident alphabeta T cells in normal human skin are also sequenced, whereas mouse skin is dominated by gammadelta T cells.

CDR1 and CDR2 (SQVTM, ANQGSEA) derive from the germline V gene. V and J are truncated by 6 bases and 4 bases respectively, leaving an intervening sequence of 12 bases. Measured from the cysteine to the phenylalanine, the CDR3 is 12 residues long. Only CDR3 DNA remains: 36 bases, in frame from the first base. Turning to this clone: Its antigen remains undetermined. The input lacks base qualities; no much larger clone sits a single base away.

Libraries were built with the immunoSEQ multiplex PCR assay. To provide template for TCR sequencing, every sample had RNA extracted and reverse transcribed into cDNA. SuperScript III was used for first-strand cDNA synthesis, primed with a 2:1 mix of oligo-dT and random hexamers. A synthetic immune receptor repertoire was used to measure amplification bias, and any remaining bias was corrected computationally. The paper's processing steps were these. Raw reads were preprocessed to remove errors, and CDR3 was defined according to IMGT conventions as the region from the conserved cysteine to phenylalanine. To get clonality, Shannon entropy was normalized by log2 of the number of productive unique TCRs and the result was subtracted from 1. Whether each scalp clone was CD4 or CD8 was inferred by checking scalp TCRbeta sequences against the CD4 and CD8 repertoires from sorted blood. The clones in this table, taken by TCRdb from immuneACCESS, are in-frame only. Not every clone is retained; where verified, under half of the shortfall comes from an unresolved V gene, and the cause of the rest is unknown. V and J calls and clone size come straight from that table; D and trimming were deduced from the DNA. Present in this sample are some 150,000 clones, 65% to 75% of which were seen just once. Roughly 11% of the sample rests with the top ten.

The time point label here, explained by the study, means: baseline before oral tofacitinib. Lesional scalp punch biopsies and peripheral blood were obtained from alopecia areata patients. PBMCs were isolated by density centrifugation and stained for CD3, CD4 and CD8, and CD4+ and CD8+ T cells were sorted on a FACSAria. The sample was CD8+ T cells sorted from blood, taken at week 0. The sequence joins TRBV29-1 to TRBJ1-1, with no D gene named confidently. The receptor was derived from a human donor with alopecia areata. The nucleotide sequence reads as follows: TGCAGCGTCGGAGAGCGCGGCACTGAAGCTTTCTTT. It specifies CSVGERGTEAFF.